This passage covers 5 T cell receptor beta chains from one sample sequenced in a study of cytomegalovirus exposure and HLA in healthy donors. This PCR relied on a set of 60 Vbeta primers and 13 Jbeta primers. This table comes from immunoSEQ multiplex PCR, and its TCRdb copy is limited to in-frame clones, with some not included. The data hold about 170,000 clones, with 77% observed a single time. The sequenced material came from PBMCs. Every receptor here comes from a female donor in good health and CMV-seronegative.

This chain connects TRBV19 to TRBJ1-3, with no clear D. CDR3 length equals 15 residues. Germline V lookup: CDR1 LNHDA, CDR2 SQIVND (reference sequence). V dropped 3 bases and J dropped 0 bases, with 9 bases sitting between them. CDR3 region: CASSIYSSSGNTIYF. The CDR3 DNA follows: TGTGCCAGTAGTATTTACTCGAGCTCTGGAAACACCATATATTTT.

The chain carries TRBV5-1 and TRBJ2-7; TRBD1 matches 7 bases. Germline-derived CDR1 and CDR2 are SGHRS and YFSETQ. The CDR3 covers 15 residues. J gave up 1 base and V 5 bases, and 9 bases lay outside the gene matches. The CDR3 here is CASRLRDSLSYEQYF. In nucleotides, the CDR3 is TGCGCCAGCAGGTTGAGGGACAGCCTTTCCTACGAGCAGTACTTC.

The gene calls are TRBV5-6 and TRBJ1-1, with TRBD1 as a possible D gene (6 bases). The length of the CDR3 is 12 residues. The germline V and J ends were trimmed by 5 bases and 5 bases, with 10 bases remaining between them. Germline-derived CDR1 and CDR2 are SGHDT and YYEEEE. The CDR3 DNA is TGTGCCAGCAGTTCACAGGGTACTGAAGCTTTCTTT. This gives the protein CASSSQGTEAFF.

V is TRBV5-1 and J is TRBJ2-7; 8 bases are a match to TRBD2. This CDR3 has 15 residues. Trimming took 1 base from V and 4 from J; bases not matched to a gene: 7. Per the germline V gene, CDR1 is SGHRS and CDR2 is YFSETQ. As DNA, the CDR3 is TGCGCCAGCAGCTTGACTAGCGGTATTTATTACGAGCAGTACTTC. This codes for CASSLTSGIYYEQYF.

The chain carries TRBV25-1 and TRBJ1-3; possibly TRBD1 for D (5 bases). The ends were cut back, 1 base at V and 8 bases at J, with 12 bases in the middle. This CDR3 comprises 14 residues. CDR1 and CDR2 from the germline V gene are MGHDK and SYGVNS. The CDR3 DNA reads as TGTGCCAGCAGTGAATGGGGAGGGACTGACACCATATATTTT. Translation gives CASSEWGGTDTIYF.